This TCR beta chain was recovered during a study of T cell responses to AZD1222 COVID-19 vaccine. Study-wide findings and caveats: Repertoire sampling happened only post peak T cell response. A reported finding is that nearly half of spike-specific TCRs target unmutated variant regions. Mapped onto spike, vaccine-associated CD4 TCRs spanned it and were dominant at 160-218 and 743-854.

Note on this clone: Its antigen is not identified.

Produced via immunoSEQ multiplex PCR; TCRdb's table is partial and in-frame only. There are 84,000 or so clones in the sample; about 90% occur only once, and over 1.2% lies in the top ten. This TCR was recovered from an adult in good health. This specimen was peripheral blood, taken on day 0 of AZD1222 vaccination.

CDR3 protein: CASSQDWWGGYTF. The CDR3 DNA is TGTGCCAGCAGCCAAGATTGGTGGGGGGGCTACACCTTC. The rearrangement uses TRBV3-1 (or the pseudogene TRBV3-2) and TRBJ1-2; D perhaps matches TRBD1 (5 bases). This CDR3 comprises 13 residues. Germline CDR1 LGHDT, CDR2 YNNKEL (reference sequence). V lost 0 bases and J 8 bases, leaving 10 bases between the germline ends.